These 16 T cell receptor beta chains originate from one sample sequenced in a study of cytomegalovirus exposure and HLA in healthy donors. Primers included in the PCR were 60 Vbeta and 13 Jbeta primers. Data came from immunoSEQ multiplex PCR; TCRdb stores just in-frame clones and leaves some out. This table has 95,000 to 150,000 clones, about 81% appearing once. Sequenced: PBMCs. The receptors stem from a woman between 25 and 40 years old in good health and CMV-seronegative.

In DNA form, the CDR3 reads TGCGCCAGCAGGTCCCCAACTAGCGGGAGGGTAAAGACCCAGTACTTC. Translating it yields CASRSPTSGRVKTQYF. The V and J genes are TRBV10-1 and TRBJ2-5; 13 bases fit TRBD2. V gave up 6 bases and J gave up 6 bases; unmatched junction bases: 10. Germline V gene lookup returns CDR1 WNHNN and CDR2 SYGVQD (reference sequence). CDR3 length: 16 amino acids.

The chain employs TRBV7-2 and TRBJ2-7; 9 bases are shared with TRBD2. The trim removed 1 base at V and 1 base at J, leaving 8 bases unmatched. The CDR3 covers 17 residues. From germline, CDR1 is SGHTA and CDR2 FQGNSA. CDR3 residues: CASSLVPPGLASYEQYF. Written as DNA, the CDR3 is TGTGCCAGCAGCTTAGTTCCCCCGGGACTAGCTTCCTACGAGCAGTACTTC.

The J gene is TRBJ1-1, the V gene TRBV11-2; 8 bases agree with TRBD1. The CDR3 spans 12 residues. J gave up 6 bases and V 5 bases, and 2 bases lay outside the gene matches. CDR1 and CDR2 from the germline V gene are SGHAT and FQNNGV. CDR3 in DNA: TGTGCCAGCAGCCCGACAGGGGCTGAAGCTTTCTTT. The encoded protein is CASSPTGAEAFF.

This clone was detected once. This chain uses TRBV7-2 with TRBJ2-2, with TRBD2 matching 10 bases. The CDR3 length is 17 residues. Germline CDR1 is SGHTA and CDR2 is FQGNSA. The J segment lost 1 base and the V segment lost 3 bases, leaving 5 bases of the junction unmatched. CDR3 sequence: CASSFSRLAGNTGELFF. The CDR3 coding sequence is TGTGCCAGCAGCTTCTCTAGACTAGCGGGGAACACCGGGGAGCTGTTTTTT.

This clone was seen just once. The chain employs TRBV4-1 and TRBJ1-2; D is unclear. The germline V gene has CDR1 MGHRA and CDR2 YSYEKL. This CDR3 comprises 15 residues. With 0 bases removed from V and 1 base from J, the gap between germline ends came to 9 bases. The CDR3 DNA reads TGCGCCAGCAGCCAAGATTCTGGACTTAACTATGGCTACACCTTC. Protein product: CASSQDSGLNYGYTF.

This clone was observed a single time. V gene TRBV4-1 combines with J gene TRBJ2-7; maybe TRBD1 (6 bases). The CDR3 totals 15 residues. V was shortened by 3 bases and J by 3 bases, with 15 bases between the two germline ends. CDR1 is MGHRA and CDR2 is YSYEKL in the germline V gene. The CDR3 here is CASSHASTGVYEQYF. DNA of the CDR3: TGCGCCAGCAGCCACGCTTCGACAGGAGTCTACGAGCAGTACTTC.

For the CDR3, the DNA is TGTGCCAGCAGCCCCACTCAGGGGAGCACTGAAGCTTTCTTT. Protein product: CASSPTQGSTEAFF. V is TRBV7-2 and J is TRBJ1-1; D might be TRBD1 (6 bases). CDR3 size: 14 residues. V was cut by 5 bases and J by 4 bases, with 14 bases left in between. Germline V gene data show CDR1 as SGHTA and CDR2 as FQGNSA. Drawing the rest from reference TRBV7-2 and TRBJ1-1, the complete variable domain is GAGVSQSPSNKVTEKGKDVELRCDPISGHTALYWYRQSLGQGLEFLIYFQGNSAPDKSGLPSDRFSAERTGGSVSTLTIQRTQQEDSAVYLCASSPTQGSTEAFFGQGTRLTVV.

The rearrangement uses TRBV7-3 and TRBJ2-3, with a weak D call TRBD1 (6 bases). The germline CDR1 and CDR2 sequences are SGHTA and FQGTGA. The V and J ends lost 0 bases and 2 bases respectively, with 9 bases between them. The CDR3 length is 15 residues. The CDR3 is CASSLTQGPTDTQYF. The CDR3 DNA reads TGTGCCAGCAGCTTAACCCAGGGGCCCACAGATACGCAGTATTTT. Full variable domain (remainder filled in from reference TRBV7-3 and TRBJ2-3): GAGVSQTPSNKVTEKGKYVELRCDPISGHTALYWYRQSLGQGPEFLIYFQGTGAADDSGLPNDRFFAVRPEGSVSTLKIQRTERGDSAVYLCASSLTQGPTDTQYFGPGTRLTVL.

The rearrangement links TRBV4-2 to TRBJ2-7, with 7 positions matching TRBD1. The CDR3 consists of 16 residues. The germline V gene encodes CDR1 LGHNA and CDR2 YNFKEQ. V gave up 3 bases and J gave up 6 bases; unmatched junction bases: 14. Here the CDR3 reads CASSQGDRDPLTEQYF. The CDR3 bases are TGTGCCAGCAGCCAGGGTGACAGGGACCCCCTTACCGAGCAGTACTTC.

This clone was seen just once. CDR3 DNA: TGTGCCAGCAGCGTAGGGACAGCCTCTACCTACGAGCAGTACTTC. Its translation is CASSVGTASTYEQYF. V usage is TRBV9 and J usage is TRBJ2-7; weak D call: TRBD1 (6 bases). The length of the CDR3 is 15 residues. The V end was cut by 0 bases, the J end by 2 bases, with 12 bases between. The V gene's germline CDR1 is SGDLS and CDR2 YYNGEE.

Written as DNA, the CDR3 is TGTGCCAGCCTCAATCCCGGGACAGGGAAGGCTGAAGCTTTCTTT. Translating gives CASLNPGTGKAEAFF. The chain joins TRBV6-5 to TRBJ1-1; 9 nucleotides align to TRBD1. Germline V gene data show CDR1 as MNHEY and CDR2 as SVGAGI. This CDR3 has 15 amino acids. Unmatched junction bases numbered 13, after V lost 8 bases and J lost 6 bases.

The chain combines TRBV5-1 with TRBJ2-3, with 11 bases matching TRBD2. With V trimmed by 4 bases and J by 4 bases, 11 bases remained unmatched. The CDR3 is made up of 17 amino acids. Per germline, CDR1 SGHRS and CDR2 YFSETQ. In DNA form, the CDR3 reads TGCGCCAGCAGCCTTTTCCGACTAGCGGGGATCTCAGATACGCAGTATTTT. Its translation is CASSLFRLAGISDTQYF.

The V and J genes are TRBV6-6 and TRBJ2-7; 11 bases are a match to TRBD2. There are 16 residues in the CDR3. The junction had 7 bases not matched to a gene; V was cut back by 2 bases and J by 4 bases. From germline, CDR1 is MNHNY and CDR2 SVGAGI (reference sequence). CDR3 sequence: CASSYGVAGGPYEQYF. The DNA of the CDR3 is TGTGCCAGCAGTTACGGGGTAGCGGGGGGGCCTTACGAGCAGTACTTC.

The chain joins TRBV7-9 to TRBJ2-5; 7 nucleotides agree with TRBD2. The CDR3 is 16 residues long. With 4 bases clipped from V and 5 bases from J, the junction kept 13 bases outside the gene matches. Germline CDR1 SEHNR, CDR2 FQNEAQ (reference sequence). CDR3 DNA: TGTGCCAGCAGCTCGGCCAGAGATACTAGCGAGGAGACCCAGTACTTC. Its translation: CASSSARDTSEETQYF.

This clone was seen a single time. The chain employs TRBV6-1 and TRBJ2-7; D is possibly TRBD2 (5 bases). The CDR3 runs to 15 residues. Trimming pared 3 bases from V and 3 bases from J, leaving 15 bases between. The germline gives CDR1 MNHNS, CDR2 SASEGT. The CDR3 is CASSDLGSAGYEQYF. Here the CDR3 DNA reads TGTGCCAGCAGTGACCTGGGCTCCGCGGGCTACGAGCAGTACTTC.

V and J are TRBV6-1 and TRBJ1-2; no definite D call. Per germline, CDR1 MNHNS and CDR2 SASEGT. Trimming shortened V by 6 bases and J by 2 bases, and 16 bases separated the two germline ends. This CDR3 spans 15 amino acids. The DNA of the CDR3 is TGTGCCAGCAGCCCCGGGAATATTCTCAACTATGGCTACACCTTC. Its protein is CASSPGNILNYGYTF.